This record covers a single T cell receptor beta chain. Its antigen is undetermined. The sampling schedule covered blood at baseline, cycle 4 day 1, and cycle 7 day 1. This record comes from a study of OX40 agonist ivuxolimab in advanced cancers. Study context: Allowance was made for prior anti-PD-1, anti-PD-L1 or anti-CTLA-4 therapy, and about 40% had some. Findings and caveats of the study: Relative to CD4+, CD8+ T cells held more expanded clones on average. Clonal expansion among partial responders at 0.1-3.0 mg/kg ranked near the lowest.

The V gene lost 6 bases and the J gene lost 11 bases, with 19 bases spanning the gap. Germline-derived CDR1 and CDR2 are LNHDA and SQIVND (reference sequence). The CDR3 has 13 amino acids. The repertoire was sequenced with immunoSEQ multiplex PCR; TCRdb's copy has only in-frame clones and lacks some. This sample has tens of thousands of clones, with 65% to 90% found just once. The origin of this receptor is an adult with an advanced solid tumor such as melanoma, head and neck, liver or kidney cancer. This material consisted of CD4+ or CD8+ T cells sorted from blood, taken in a trial of the OX40 agonist ivuxolimab. The chain combines TRBV19 with TRBJ1-1; no firm D call. CDR3 loop: CASRWAARDLAFF. CDR3 sequence (DNA): TGTGCCAGTAGGTGGGCCGCCCGTGATCTGGCTTTCTTT. The whole variable domain, remainder taken from reference TRBV19 and TRBJ1-1, is DGGITQSPKYLFRKEGQNVTLSCEQNLNHDAMYWYRQDPGQGLRLIYYSQIVNDFQKGDIAEGYSVSREKKESFPLTVTSAQKNPTAFYLCASRWAARDLAFFGQGTRLTVV.